The following is a T cell receptor (beta chain) sequence with its context. CDR3 size: 14 residues. Germline CDR1 and CDR2: SQVTM and ANQGSEA. Germline trimming cut 1 base from V and 6 bases from J; bases unmatched to any gene: 8. This record comes from a study of blood T cells in healthy people across ages. Roughly 10 milliliters of peripheral blood were drawn from each donor. The authors ran a second PCR of about 6 to 11 cycles using a sample-barcoded 5' primer and a J-beta primer mix. TCRdb reprocessed the 5' RACE reads with MiXCR, giving one entry per CDR3 protein. The sample has some 800,000 distinct CDR3 sequences; 20% to 30% are singletons. These data were also filed under a second study, of T cells of mothers and their children.

The receptor's source is a boy aged 10-17 years in good health. The sequenced sample consisted of blood. The chain links TRBV29-1 to TRBJ2-7, with 8 bases aligning to TRBD1. The CDR3 bases are TGCAGCGTTGAAGTCTGGCAGGGGGCACCCGAGCAGTACTTC. It yields the protein CSVEVWQGAPEQYF.